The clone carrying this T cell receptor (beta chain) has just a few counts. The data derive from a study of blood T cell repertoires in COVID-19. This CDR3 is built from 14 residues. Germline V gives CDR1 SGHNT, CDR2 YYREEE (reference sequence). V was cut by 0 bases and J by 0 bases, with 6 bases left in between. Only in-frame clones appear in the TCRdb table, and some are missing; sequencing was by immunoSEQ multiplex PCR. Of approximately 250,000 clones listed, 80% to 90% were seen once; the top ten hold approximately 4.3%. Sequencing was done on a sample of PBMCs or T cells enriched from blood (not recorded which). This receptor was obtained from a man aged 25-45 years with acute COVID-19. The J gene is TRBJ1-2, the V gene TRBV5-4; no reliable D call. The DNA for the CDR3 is TGTGCCAGCAGCTTGGACGGGACTAACTATGGCTACACCTTC. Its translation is CASSLDGTNYGYTF.